This entry lists 12 T cell receptor beta chains sequenced from one sample in a study of T cell repertoires in cytomegalovirus infection. TCRdb itself ran the reads through MiXCR, one entry per CDR3 protein. This repertoire shows roughly 230,000 distinct CDR3 sequences, about a sixth found once; its top ten account for less than 50%. Sequences were obtained from CD8+ T cells from PBMCs. Receptors originate from a human donor in good health (CMV status not recorded). Some clones in this sample may be carry-over from other donors' samples.

The V and J genes are TRBV9 and TRBJ2-1, with D unresolved. The CDR3 loop spans 14 amino acids. CDR1 and CDR2 from the germline V gene are SGDLS and YYNGEE. The V gene lost 3 bases and the J gene lost 3 bases, with 10 bases spanning the gap. CDR3 DNA sequence: TGTGCCAGCAGCGCCTCAGGCAACTACAATGAGCAGTTCTTC. This gives the protein CASSASGNYNEQFF.

The gene calls are TRBV5-6 and TRBJ1-1; D remains unclear. Deletions cut 5 bases from V and 5 bases from J, with 10 bases between. The CDR3 extends over 12 amino acids. Germline V gives CDR1 SGHDT, CDR2 YYEEEE. CDR3: CASSPGATEAFF. DNA for the CDR3: TGTGCCAGCAGTCCGGGAGCAACTGAAGCTTTCTTT.

The gene calls are TRBV29-1 and TRBJ2-7; perhaps TRBD1 as D (5 bases). The CDR3 loop spans 12 amino acids. Trimming removed 7 bases from V and 2 bases from J, with 12 bases in between. Germline assignment: CDR1 SQVTM and CDR2 ANQGSEA. The CDR3 here is CSAQQGPYEQYF. The CDR3 region has the DNA TGCAGCGCGCAGCAGGGCCCCTACGAGCAGTACTTC.

The chain has TRBV7-9 and TRBJ2-5, with a possible D match to TRBD2 (5 bases). The germline V gene encodes CDR1 SEHNR and CDR2 FQNEAQ (reference sequence). V was trimmed by 5 bases and J by 5 bases, leaving 18 bases between them. The CDR3 has 15 residues. CDR3 bases: TGTGCCAGCAGCGCCCCCGGGATCAAATGGGAGACCCAGTACTTC. The encoded protein is CASSAPGIKWETQYF.

The V gene is TRBV5-1, the J gene TRBJ2-7; maybe TRBD1 (5 bases). CDR1 SGHRS and CDR2 YFSETQ come from the germline V gene. Trimming removed 7 bases at V and 0 bases at J, with 20 bases between. The CDR3 is 16 amino acids. The CDR3 loop reads CASAIIGQGRSYEQYF. DNA for the CDR3: TGCGCCAGCGCGATAATAGGGCAGGGCCGCTCCTACGAGCAGTACTTC.

The chain uses TRBV6-2 or TRBV6-3 and TRBJ1-1; no firm D call. CDR1 and CDR2 from the germline V gene are MNHEY and SVGEGT. V was clipped by 8 bases and J by 4 bases, with 14 bases between them. This CDR3 contains 13 residues. CDR3: CASGNSWGTEAFF. The CDR3 DNA is TGTGCCAGCGGGAATTCCTGGGGCACTGAAGCTTTCTTT.

The chain combines TRBV7-9 with TRBJ1-4, with D perhaps matching TRBD1 (5 bases). The germline V and J ends were trimmed by 2 bases and 3 bases, with 10 bases remaining between them. The CDR3 extends over 15 amino acids. From germline, CDR1 is SEHNR and CDR2 FQNEAQ (reference sequence). The CDR3 reads CASSLNPGSNEKLFF. Written as DNA, the CDR3 is TGTGCCAGCAGCTTAAATCCAGGGTCTAATGAAAAACTGTTTTTT.

This clonotype was seen a few times. The rearrangement uses TRBV7-8 and TRBJ2-7; 7 nucleotides align to TRBD2. CDR3 length: 15 residues. Germline lookup yields CDR1 SGHVS and CDR2 FQNEAQ. V was clipped by 6 bases and J by 4 bases; unmatched bases: 12. The CDR3 DNA follows: TGTGCCAGCAGGAGTAGTCCGGGAGGTTTATACGAGCAGTACTTC. Translation gives CASRSSPGGLYEQYF.

This clonotype was recorded at least ten times. The genes are TRBV7-2 and TRBJ2-1; weak D call: TRBD2 (6 bases). This CDR3 comprises 15 residues. CDR1 and CDR2 from the germline V gene are SGHTA and FQGNSA. The V and J ends lost 4 bases and 4 bases respectively, with 14 bases between them. The CDR3 sequence: CASSSKAGPYNEQFF. CDR3 sequence (DNA): TGTGCCAGCAGCTCTAAGGCGGGGCCTTACAATGAGCAGTTCTTC.

The chain has TRBV20-1 and TRBJ1-1; no firm D call. The germline CDR1 and CDR2 sequences are DFQATT and SNEGSKA (reference sequence). V was cut by 2 bases and J by 3 bases, with 4 bases left in between. This CDR3 has 11 amino acids. This CDR3 is CSARQHTEAFF. CDR3 DNA: TGCAGTGCTAGACAGCACACTGAAGCTTTCTTT.

This clonotype was detected a few times. The chain has TRBV4-1 and TRBJ1-1, with D tentatively TRBD1 (5 bases). This CDR3 has 17 amino acids. Germline CDR1 and CDR2: MGHRA and YSYEKL. V lost 1 base, J lost 0 bases, and 15 bases lay in between. DNA of the CDR3: TGCGCCAGCAGCCAAGCCAGGGCCGTCATAATGAACACTGAAGCTTTCTTT. Translating it yields CASSQARAVIMNTEAFF.

This clonotype was seen more than once but under ten times. The rearrangement links TRBV25-1 to TRBJ2-7; D is possibly TRBD1 or TRBD2 (5 bases each). The germline gives CDR1 MGHDK, CDR2 SYGVNS. Trimming removed 4 bases at V and 5 bases at J, with 9 bases between. The CDR3 runs 12 residues. The CDR3: CASSVRDDEQYF. CDR3 DNA sequence: TGTGCCAGCAGTGTCAGGGACGACGAGCAGTACTTC.